One and the same sample provided the 32 T cell receptor beta chains below, sequenced in a study of shared clonotypes between healthy human individuals (dated by TCRdb to 2018 to 2021). The library was prepared using the immunoSEQ multiplex PCR assay. TCRdb re-hosts the immuneACCESS table, in-frame sequences only. Its copies lack some clones; in the studies checked, an unresolved V gene accounts for under half of them, and the cause for the rest is not known. The sample table contains 2 million to 2.5 million clones; only one count was recorded for 85% to 95% of them. About 0.39% of the sample rests with the top ten. The sequenced sample consisted of naive CD4+ T cells from PBMCs. In light of the paper, this sample's cell subset or site label describes: CD45RA+ positively selected. The source is a man younger than 30 in good health. Some clones in this sample may be carry-over from other donors' samples.

The chain employs TRBV7-8 and TRBJ2-3; maybe TRBD1 (6 bases). Trimming took 3 bases from V and 0 from J, leaving 13 bases between them. In germline, CDR1 is SGHVS, CDR2 FQNEAQ. The CDR3 has 16 residues. The CDR3 DNA sequence: TGTGCCAGCAGCTTGCAGGGGACGATAAGCACAGATACGCAGTATTTT. Its protein product is CASSLQGTISTDTQYF.

The chain is built from TRBV11-2 and TRBJ1-1; 8 bases agree with TRBD1. Germline loops: CDR1 SGHAT, CDR2 FQNNGV. The V gene end was trimmed by 0 bases and the J gene end by 5 bases; junction bases not matched to a gene: 2. The CDR3 runs to 14 residues. CDR3 sequence (DNA): TGTGCCAGCAGCTTAGAACAGGGGGGTACTGAAGCTTTCTTT. This codes for CASSLEQGGTEAFF.

V is TRBV27 and J is TRBJ1-4; D not resolved. Trimming took off 4 bases at V and 0 bases at J, with 9 bases between the two ends. The V gene's germline CDR1 is MNHEY and CDR2 SMNVEV (reference sequence). CDR3 length: 15 residues. CDR3 coding DNA: TGTGCCAGCAGTTCAGGCCCAACAACTAATGAAAAACTGTTTTTT. The encoded protein is CASSSGPTTNEKLFF.

The CDR3 protein is CASSLVAGGNQPQHF. The CDR3 nucleotides are TGTGCCAGCAGTTTAGTGGCAGGTGGCAATCAGCCCCAGCATTTT. The rearrangement links TRBV28 to TRBJ1-5; D call uncertain. Germline CDR1 and CDR2: MDHEN and SYDVKM. V lost 2 bases and J lost 2, with 10 bases in between. This CDR3 comprises 15 residues.

CDR3 nucleotide sequence: TGTGCCATCATGGGCAGGGAGACGACAGATACGCAGTATTTT. This codes for CAIMGRETTDTQYF. V usage is TRBV10-3 and J usage is TRBJ2-3; perhaps D is TRBD1 or TRBD2 (5 bases each). Germline V lookup: CDR1 ENHRY, CDR2 SYGVKD. The CDR3 is made up of 14 amino acids. The germline V and J ends were trimmed by 7 bases and 3 bases, with 14 bases remaining between them.

This clone was recorded only once. The rearrangement links TRBV7-3 to TRBJ2-3; TRBD2 matches at 11 bases. J was trimmed by 6 bases and V by 5 bases; bases with no gene match: 13. The CDR3 has 17 residues. Per the germline V gene, CDR1 is SGHTA and CDR2 is FQGTGA. The CDR3 DNA follows: TGTGCCAGCAGCCGCCCCTCAACTAGCGGGAGTCCCGATACGCAGTATTTT. Translating it yields CASSRPSTSGSPDTQYF.

The V and J genes are TRBV5-4 and TRBJ2-3; TRBD1 is a possible D gene (6 bases). V lost 2 bases and J lost 4, with 14 bases in between. CDR3 length: 15 amino acids. CDR1 is SGHNT, CDR2 YYREEE, per germline (reference sequence). Written as DNA, the CDR3 is TGTGCCAGCAGCTTTCAGGGGCGGACCCCAGATACGCAGTATTTT. Its translation: CASSFQGRTPDTQYF.

The V gene is TRBV9, the J gene TRBJ2-7; D is unresolved. CDR1 SGDLS and CDR2 YYNGEE come from the germline V gene. Trimming left V 4 bases short and J 2 bases short, with 13 bases between. The CDR3 covers 14 residues. The CDR3 coding sequence is TGTGCCAGCAGCCCGGTCGCGAGAGCCTACGAGCAGTACTTC. Translation: CASSPVARAYEQYF.

This chain connects TRBV6-6 to TRBJ2-5; D is perhaps TRBD1 or TRBD2 (5 bases each). Germline V gives CDR1 MNHNY, CDR2 SVGAGI (reference sequence). V was pared by 7 bases and J by 4 bases, with 16 bases between. CDR3 size: 14 residues. The CDR3 is CASTDRGARETQYF. CDR3 nucleotides: TGTGCCAGCACTGACCGAGGGGCGCGAGAGACCCAGTACTTC.

The V gene is TRBV13, the J gene TRBJ1-1; D might be TRBD1 (5 bases). Germline-derived CDR1 and CDR2 are PRHDT and FYEKMQ (reference sequence). Trimming removed 2 bases from V and 8 bases from J, with 9 bases in between. CDR3 length: 12 residues. The CDR3 nucleotides read TGTGCCAGCAGCTTAAGGGGCAGCGAAGCTTTCTTT. Translating it yields CASSLRGSEAFF.

The chain recombines TRBV6-5 with TRBJ2-5; D not certain. The length of the CDR3 is 13 residues. V was trimmed by 5 bases and J by 5 bases, leaving 12 bases between them. Germline CDR1 and CDR2: MNHEY and SVGAGI. The CDR3 loop is CASSHRRQETQYF. In DNA, the CDR3 is TGTGCCAGCAGTCACCGACGCCAGGAGACCCAGTACTTC.

In regard to this clone: Other DNA sequences in the sample encode the same CDR3. The CDR3 loop reads CASSVAPSGLETQYF. DNA for the CDR3: TGTGCCAGCAGCGTAGCTCCATCAGGTTTAGAGACCCAGTACTTC. The chain combines TRBV9 with TRBJ2-5; D unresolved. This CDR3 region has 15 residues. Trimming removed 0 bases at V and 4 bases at J, with 13 bases between. The germline V gene encodes CDR1 SGDLS and CDR2 YYNGEE.

V gene TRBV28 combines with J gene TRBJ1-4; the D gene is possibly TRBD1 (5 bases). Deletions cut 6 bases from V and 8 bases from J, with 16 bases between. Germline V CDR1 and CDR2: MDHEN, SYDVKM. The CDR3 is 14 residues long. The CDR3 is CASRVGTDGEKLFF. In DNA form, the CDR3 reads TGTGCCAGCAGGGTGGGGACGGATGGGGAAAAACTGTTTTTT.

The J gene is TRBJ2-6, the V gene TRBV9, with 7 bases lining up with TRBD1. The trim removed 3 bases at V and 4 bases at J, leaving 4 bases unmatched. Germline V gene sequence: CDR1 SGDLS, CDR2 YYNGEE. CDR3 size: 15 residues. The CDR3, as DNA: TGTGCCAGCAGCGCAACAGGGGCCGGGGCCAACGTCCTGACTTTC. Its protein product is CASSATGAGANVLTF.

J is TRBJ2-2 and V is TRBV7-7; 8 nucleotides align to TRBD1. From germline, CDR1 is SSHAT and CDR2 FNYEAQ (reference sequence). The ends lost 5 bases at V and 0 bases at J; junction bases unmatched: 5. The CDR3 contains 16 residues. In DNA, the CDR3 is TGTGCCAGCAGCGCCCGGACAGGGACGAACACCGGGGAGCTGTTTTTT. It translates to CASSARTGTNTGELFF.

The V gene is TRBV5-4, the J gene TRBJ1-1; D unresolved. The V end was cut by 4 bases, the J end by 2 bases, with 9 bases between. Germline V gives CDR1 SGHNT, CDR2 YYREEE (reference sequence). CDR3 length equals 13 residues. The CDR3 region is CASSLDTNTEAFF. For the CDR3, the DNA is TGTGCCAGCAGCCTTGACACTAACACTGAAGCTTTCTTT.

The chain uses TRBV7-8 and TRBJ1-3, with D maybe TRBD1 (6 bases). The CDR3 length is 16 residues. The germline V and J ends were trimmed by 4 bases and 1 base, with 14 bases remaining between them. Looked up from germline, CDR1 is SGHVS and CDR2 is FQNEAQ. The CDR3 nucleotides read TGTGCCAGCAGCTCTCGGAGGGGGTCGTCTGGAAACACCATATATTTT. Amino acids: CASSSRRGSSGNTIYF. Filled out from reference TRBV7-8 and TRBJ1-3, the complete variable domain reads GAGVSQSPRYKVAKRGQDVALRCDPISGHVSLFWYQQALGQGPEFLTYFQNEAQLDKSGLPSDRFFAERPEGSVSTLKIQRTQQEDSAVYLCASSSRRGSSGNTIYFGEGSWLTVV.

V usage is TRBV18 and J usage is TRBJ2-5; no definite D call. With 0 bases removed from V and 7 bases from J, the gap between germline ends came to 12 bases. Per the germline V gene, CDR1 is KGHSH and CDR2 is LQKENI. This CDR3 comprises 14 residues. CDR3: CASSPPAGRVTQYF. As DNA, the CDR3 is TGTGCCAGCTCACCACCGGCTGGTCGGGTGACCCAGTACTTC.

V and J are TRBV29-1 and TRBJ2-2; TRBD1 matches at 10 bases. Germline trimming cut 3 bases from V and 8 bases from J; bases unmatched to any gene: 12. Germline V gives CDR1 SQVTM, CDR2 ANQGSEA. CDR3 length equals 16 residues. In DNA, the CDR3 is TGCAGCGTTGAGGGACAGGGGAATATTATTACTGGGGAGCTGTTTTTT. Its translation is CSVEGQGNIITGELFF.

This sequence joins TRBV28 and TRBJ1-5; D not resolved. V was pared by 6 bases and J by 10 bases, with 10 bases between. This CDR3 has 11 amino acids. Germline CDR1 and CDR2: MDHEN and SYDVKM. CDR3 nucleotides: TGTGCCAGCAGCGCCGGGTTTCCCCAGCATTTT. As protein: CASSAGFPQHF.

The rearrangement uses TRBV11-3 and TRBJ2-7; 10 nucleotides agree with TRBD1. CDR1 and CDR2 from the germline V gene are SGHNT and YENEEA. Germline trimming cut 3 bases from V and 10 bases from J; bases unmatched to any gene: 6. This CDR3 has 13 amino acids. The CDR3 reads CASSLNRQGAQYF. CDR3 sequence (DNA): TGTGCCAGCAGCTTGAATCGACAGGGGGCACAGTACTTC. Combining the CDR3 with reference TRBV11-3 and TRBJ2-7 gives the whole variable domain EAGVVQSPRYKIIEKKQPVAFWCNPISGHNTLYWYLQNLGQGPELLIRYENEEAVDDSQLPKDRFSAERLKGVDSTLKIQPAELGDSAVYLCASSLNRQGAQYFGPGTRLTVT.

The chain recombines TRBV10-2 with TRBJ2-1, with no clear D. In germline, CDR1 is WSHSY, CDR2 SAAADI. The CDR3 sequence is 15 residues long. Trimming stripped 8 bases from V and 1 base from J, with 15 bases between. CDR3 nucleotide sequence: TGCGCCAGCGGTGGTACCGGCAATTCCTACAATGAGCAGTTCTTC. Protein sequence: CASGGTGNSYNEQFF.

The genes are TRBV5-4 and TRBJ1-1, with a weak D call TRBD1 (6 bases). This CDR3 contains 13 residues. CDR1 and CDR2 from the germline V gene are SGHNT and YYREEE (reference sequence). Trimming shortened V by 0 bases and J by 4 bases, and 7 bases separated the two germline ends. This chain's CDR3 is CASSLDRATEAFF. The CDR3 DNA reads as TGTGCCAGCAGCTTGGACAGGGCCACTGAAGCTTTCTTT.

V is TRBV18 and J is TRBJ2-5; TRBD2 matches at 10 bases. The CDR3 sequence is 15 residues long. CDR1 and CDR2 from the germline V gene are KGHSH and LQKENI. Trimming took 5 bases from V and 1 from J; bases not matched to a gene: 4. The DNA of the CDR3 is TGTGCCAGCTCAATTGTAGCGGGAGGCCAAGAGACCCAGTACTTC. This sequence encodes CASSIVAGGQETQYF.

V is TRBV25-1 and J is TRBJ2-3; D ambiguous. Germline values: CDR1 MGHDK, CDR2 SYGVNS. The CDR3 runs to 13 residues. V was pared by 3 bases and J by 2 bases, with 6 bases between. Here the CDR3 reads CASSDVPTDTQYF. The CDR3 DNA is TGTGCCAGCAGTGATGTACCCACAGATACGCAGTATTTT.

This clone was found once. V is TRBV27 and J is TRBJ2-7; 10 bases are a match to TRBD2. Germline V gives CDR1 MNHEY, CDR2 SMNVEV (reference sequence). J gave up 3 bases and V 4 bases, and 6 bases lay outside the gene matches. The CDR3 runs to 15 residues. For the CDR3, the DNA is TGTGCCAGCAGTTCCCCTCTAGCGGGAGTCTACGAGCAGTACTTC. Residues: CASSSPLAGVYEQYF.

This chain uses TRBV5-1 with TRBJ1-5, with 9 bases fitting TRBD1. There are 18 residues in the CDR3. Per the germline V gene, CDR1 is SGHRS and CDR2 is YFSETQ. With V trimmed by 4 bases and J by 7 bases, 18 bases remained unmatched. The CDR3 DNA sequence: TGCGCCAGCAGCCCGGTCCCGGGACAGGGAGAGGTGAACCAGCCCCAGCATTTT. It encodes CASSPVPGQGEVNQPQHF.

The chain links TRBV19 to TRBJ1-5, with TRBD1 matching over 8 bases. V gave up 5 bases and J gave up 2 bases; unmatched junction bases: 20. CDR1 and CDR2 (germline): LNHDA, SQIVND (reference sequence). This CDR3 spans 20 amino acids. Written as DNA, the CDR3 is TGTGCCAGTAGTCCGATTCCGGGACAGGTCACTCTGGGGGGCAATCAGCCCCAGCATTTT. Its protein is CASSPIPGQVTLGGNQPQHF. The whole variable domain, remainder taken from reference TRBV19 and TRBJ1-5, is DGGITQSPKYLFRKEGQNVTLSCEQNLNHDAMYWYRQDPGQGLRLIYYSQIVNDFQKGDIAEGYSVSREKKESFPLTVTSAQKNPTAFYLCASSPIPGQVTLGGNQPQHFGDGTRLSIL.

This chain uses TRBV6-9 with TRBJ1-1; no firm D call. Looked up from germline, CDR1 is MNHGY and CDR2 is SVAAGI. V gave up 2 bases and J gave up 8 bases, with 18 bases separating them. The CDR3 loop spans 15 amino acids. CDR3 nucleotides: TGTGCCAGCAGTTATATTCGGCTAAGCGAGGCGGAAGCTTTCTTT. Translating it yields CASSYIRLSEAEAFF.

This clone was seen a single time. CDR3 amino acids: CSVVGGGRTEAFF. The CDR3 DNA follows: TGCAGCGTTGTGGGAGGGGGGAGAACTGAAGCTTTCTTT. The chain combines TRBV29-1 with TRBJ1-1, with D maybe TRBD1 (6 bases). Trimming pared 4 bases from V and 5 bases from J, leaving 14 bases between. The CDR3 is 13 residues long. CDR1 and CDR2 (germline): SQVTM, ANQGSEA. The variable domain in full, completed from reference TRBV29-1 and TRBJ1-1, reads SAVISQKPSRDICQRGTSLTIQCQVDSQVTMMFWYRQQPGQSLTLIATANQGSEATYESGFVIDKFPISRPNLTFSTLTVSNMSPEDSSIYLCSVVGGGRTEAFFGQGTRLTVV.

The chain recombines TRBV4-1 with TRBJ2-3; 8 nucleotides line up with TRBD1. The CDR3 has 16 residues. Germline CDR1 is MGHRA and CDR2 is YSYEKL. Germline trimming cut 4 bases from V and 2 bases from J; bases unmatched to any gene: 8. CDR3 amino acids: CASSRGGQGYTDTQYF. The CDR3 region has the DNA TGCGCCAGCAGCCGGGGAGGACAGGGTTACACAGATACGCAGTATTTT.

The rearrangement joins TRBV28 to TRBJ2-2; 7 bases are shared with TRBD1. CDR3 size: 16 residues. Per germline, CDR1 MDHEN and CDR2 SYDVKM. J was trimmed by 0 bases and V by 5 bases; bases with no gene match: 6. The CDR3 sequence: CASSELGTANTGELFF. The CDR3 nucleotides read TGTGCCAGCAGTGAATTGGGGACAGCGAACACCGGGGAGCTGTTTTTT.